This record concerns one TCR beta chain sequence. The CDR3 loop spans 15 amino acids. V lost 4 bases to trimming and J lost 4 bases; unmatched junction nucleotides: 8. CDR1 is LGHDT, CDR2 YNNKEL, per germline (reference sequence). The data belong to a study of blood T cell repertoires in COVID-19. Method: immunoSEQ multiplex PCR; TCRdb's copy keeps in-frame clones and lacks some. The sample lists about 20,000 clones, about 91% occurring once. The sequenced sample was PBMCs or T cells enriched from blood (not recorded which). This sequence joins TRBV3-1 (or the pseudogene TRBV3-2) and TRBJ1-2; the match to TRBD1 covers 8 bases. The sequence was obtained from a woman younger than 45 who had recovered from COVID-19. CDR3: CASSRSGTGLYGYTF. CDR3 bases: TGTGCCAGCAGCCGCTCCGGGACAGGCCTCTATGGCTACACCTTC.